Shown below are 2 T cell receptor beta chains from a single sample sequenced in a study of control samples from healthy donors and cancer patients. Generated by immunoSEQ multiplex PCR, the TCRdb table keeps only in-frame clones and is missing some. This sample has approximately 97,000 clones; approximately 80% occur once, and the top ten carry roughly 19%. The specimen was blood. These receptors came from a man aged 25-45 years in good health.

The V gene is TRBV9, the J gene TRBJ2-1; 12 bases map to TRBD1. The V segment lost 2 bases and the J segment 8 bases; nucleotides outside the gene matches: 5. This CDR3 contains 15 residues. Germline CDR1 SGDLS, CDR2 YYNGEE. CDR3 in amino acids: CASSVLGQGAYEQFF. CDR3 bases: TGTGCCAGCAGCGTTTTGGGACAGGGGGCTTATGAGCAGTTCTTC.

This clone appeared a single time. This chain uses TRBV12-3 or TRBV12-4 with TRBJ2-7; D gene unclear. Deletions cut 1 base from V and 4 bases from J, with 8 bases between. The CDR3 consists of 13 residues. Written as DNA, the CDR3 is TGTGCCAGCAGTTTAGGGGAAGGGTACGAGCAGTACTTC. Residues: CASSLGEGYEQYF.